The 30 T cell receptor beta chains given below trace back to one sample, sequenced in a study of shared clonotypes between healthy human individuals. Sequenced by immunoSEQ multiplex PCR; TCRdb stores in-frame clones only, minus some. The table has around 700,000 clones, about three quarters seen once. The specimen was memory CD4+ T cells sorted from blood. The subset was: CD45RA-negative fraction. All receptors come from a woman aged 25 to 39 in good health.

The chain links TRBV2 to TRBJ2-1; 7 bases line up with TRBD2. V gave up 0 bases and J gave up 5 bases; unmatched junction bases: 1. The CDR3 totals 14 residues. CDR1 is SNHLY, CDR2 FYNNEI, per germline. This CDR3 is CASSEARGNNEQFF. The CDR3 DNA sequence: TGTGCCAGCAGTGAAGCGCGGGGGAACAATGAGCAGTTCTTC. Full variable domain (missing parts from reference TRBV2 and TRBJ2-1): EPEVTQTPSHQVTQMGQEVILRCVPISNHLYFYWYRQILGQKVEFLVSFYNNEISEKSEIFDDQFSVERPDGSNFTLKIRSTKLEDSAMYFCASSEARGNNEQFFGPGTRLTVL.

The chain carries TRBV11-2 and TRBJ1-1; D uncertain. This CDR3 spans 14 amino acids. The V and J ends lost 6 bases and 2 bases respectively, with 13 bases between them. Germline V lookup: CDR1 SGHAT, CDR2 FQNNGV. CDR3 sequence (DNA): TGTGCCAGCAGGTCCCCGGGGAGAAACACTGAAGCTTTCTTT. Translating gives CASRSPGRNTEAFF.

Only a few counts were recorded for this clone. The chain employs TRBV28 and TRBJ2-2, with TRBD1 matching 10 bases. This CDR3 comprises 16 residues. Germline CDR1 and CDR2: MDHEN and SYDVKM. The J segment lost 6 bases and the V segment lost 8 bases, leaving 12 bases of the junction unmatched. CDR3 protein: CASVSGGTGVSGELFF. DNA for the CDR3: TGTGCCAGCGTCTCAGGGGGGACAGGGGTATCCGGGGAGCTGTTTTTT. Full variable domain (rest looked up from reference TRBV28 and TRBJ2-2): DVKVTQSSRYLVKRTGEKVFLECVQDMDHENMFWYRQDPGLGLRLIYFSYDVKMKEKGDIPEGYSVSREKKERFSLILESASTNQTSMYLCASVSGGTGVSGELFFGEGSRLTVL.

Note on this clone: Its ends do not fully match the called genes, so a read error is possible. The J gene is TRBJ1-5, the V gene TRBV19; TRBD1 might be the D (5 bases). This CDR3 comprises 13 residues. The germline V gene has CDR1 LNHDA and CDR2 SQIVND (reference sequence). This CDR3 is CASSMWGKQPQHF. CDR3 bases: TGTGCCAGTAGTATGTGGGGCAAACAGCCCCAGCATTTT.

About this clone itself: Other DNA sequences of this sample code for an identical CDR3. The chain carries TRBV18 and TRBJ1-1; the D gene is possibly TRBD1 (5 bases). V lost 3 bases, J lost 0 bases, and 5 bases lay in between. The CDR3 is made up of 13 amino acids. Germline CDR1 KGHSH, CDR2 LQKENI. CDR3 in amino acids: CASSPTVNTEAFF. The CDR3 DNA follows: TGTGCCAGCTCACCGACAGTGAACACTGAAGCTTTCTTT.

CDR3 protein: CASSARGYQETQYF. CDR3 nucleotide sequence: TGTGCCAGCAGTGCCAGGGGCTACCAAGAGACCCAGTACTTC. V gene TRBV2 combines with J gene TRBJ2-5; perhaps TRBD1 as D (6 bases). The germline V gene encodes CDR1 SNHLY and CDR2 FYNNEI. V dropped 4 bases and J dropped 0 bases, with 9 bases sitting between them. This CDR3 is 14 amino acids long. Full variable domain (rest looked up from reference TRBV2 and TRBJ2-5): EPEVTQTPSHQVTQMGQEVILRCVPISNHLYFYWYRQILGQKVEFLVSFYNNEISEKSEIFDDQFSVERPDGSNFTLKIRSTKLEDSAMYFCASSARGYQETQYFGPGTRLLVL.

This chain links TRBV2 with TRBJ2-5; D perhaps matches TRBD1 (5 bases). This CDR3 has 12 amino acids. Trimming pared 8 bases from V and 5 bases from J, leaving 12 bases between. In germline, CDR1 is SNHLY, CDR2 FYNNEI. CDR3 region: CASAQVRETQYF. The CDR3 DNA follows: TGTGCCAGCGCACAGGTCCGGGAGACCCAGTACTTC.

The genes are TRBV10-2 and TRBJ2-7; 8 bases line up with TRBD1. CDR1 and CDR2 (germline): WSHSY, SAAADI. V shed 4 bases and J 7 bases; nucleotides not matched to a gene: 9. There are 14 residues in the CDR3. The chain's CDR3 is CASSVAGGAGEQYF. CDR3 DNA: TGCGCCAGCAGTGTGGCAGGGGGCGCGGGGGAGCAGTACTTC.

In nucleotides, the CDR3 is TGTGCCAGTCGGTTTGGACGTACGAACAATGAGCAGTTCTTC. Its protein is CASRFGRTNNEQFF. V gene TRBV19 combines with J gene TRBJ2-1; no definite D call. Per germline, CDR1 LNHDA and CDR2 SQIVND (reference sequence). V lost 8 bases, J lost 5 bases, and 16 bases lay in between. This CDR3 has 14 amino acids.

The rearrangement uses TRBV30 and TRBJ2-3; D not certain. Germline V lookup: CDR1 GTSNPN, CDR2 SVGIG (reference sequence). CDR3 size: 14 residues. Trimming took 2 bases from V and 4 from J, leaving 13 bases between them. DNA for the CDR3: TGTGCCTGGAGTTTTCGATCAGGCCCAGATACGCAGTATTTT. Translating it yields CAWSFRSGPDTQYF.

V is TRBV19 and J is TRBJ2-1; D is possibly TRBD1 or TRBD2 (5 bases each). CDR1 and CDR2 (germline): LNHDA, SQIVND (reference sequence). The CDR3 is 14 residues long. V shed 10 bases and J shed 0 bases, with 13 bases lying between them. The CDR3, as DNA: TGTGCCACCTGCCGGGACCCCTCCTACAATGAGCAGTTCTTC. This gives the protein CATCRDPSYNEQFF. Full variable domain (remainder filled in from reference TRBV19 and TRBJ2-1): DGGITQSPKYLFRKEGQNVTLSCEQNLNHDAMYWYRQDPGQGLRLIYYSQIVNDFQKGDIAEGYSVSREKKESFPLTVTSAQKNPTAFYLCATCRDPSYNEQFFGPGTRLTVL.

V gene TRBV5-1 combines with J gene TRBJ1-1, with a weak D call TRBD1 (6 bases). The CDR3 loop spans 15 amino acids. Trimming shortened V by 4 bases and J by 5 bases, and 18 bases separated the two germline ends. The germline gives CDR1 SGHRS, CDR2 YFSETQ. In DNA, the CDR3 is TGCGCCAGCAGCGGCGGGTACGGGGGCGATACTGAAGCTTTCTTT. Amino acid sequence: CASSGGYGGDTEAFF.

The genes are TRBV11-2 and TRBJ2-1, with 9 bases identical to TRBD2. V dropped 3 bases and J dropped 2; count of bases not matched to a gene: 8. The CDR3 covers 17 residues. Germline CDR1 SGHAT, CDR2 FQNNGV. The CDR3 region has the DNA TGTGCCAGCAGCTTCAATATAGCGGGAGACCCCTACAATGAGCAGTTCTTC. Translated, it gives CASSFNIAGDPYNEQFF.

The rearrangement uses TRBV5-1 and TRBJ2-1, with no clear D. CDR1 is SGHRS and CDR2 is YFSETQ in the germline V gene. The CDR3 covers 13 residues. V was shortened by 4 bases and J by 4 bases, with 9 bases between the two germline ends. This chain's CDR3 is CASSVNQYNEQFF. CDR3 in DNA: TGCGCCAGCAGCGTAAACCAATACAATGAGCAGTTCTTC.

With respect to this clone: A much larger clone differs from this one at a single base, so this may be a read error. Other DNA sequences of this sample code for an identical CDR3. CDR3 nucleotide sequence: TGTGCCAGCAGTCTCGGGACCGGAGAATCCGGGGAGCTGTTTTTT. This gives the protein CASSLGTGESGELFF. The chain links TRBV7-2 to TRBJ2-2; either TRBD1 or TRBD2 may fit D (5 bases each). Germline CDR1 is SGHTA and CDR2 is FQGNSA. The V end was cut by 6 bases, the J end by 6 bases, with 17 bases between. The CDR3 covers 15 residues. The variable domain in full, with the rest retrieved from reference TRBV7-2 and TRBJ2-2, is GAGVSQSPSNKVTEKGKDVELRCDPISGHTALYWYRQSLGQGLEFLIYFQGNSAPDKSGLPSDRFSAERTGGSVSTLTIQRTQQEDSAVYLCASSLGTGESGELFFGEGSRLTVL.

The V and J genes are TRBV2 and TRBJ2-7; unclear D gene. This CDR3 region has 12 residues. Germline CDR1 and CDR2: SNHLY and FYNNEI. V was trimmed by 4 bases and J by 3 bases, leaving 7 bases between them. CDR3 bases: TGTGCCAGCAGTGGGATGGGCTACGAGCAGTACTTC. Protein: CASSGMGYEQYF. Full variable domain (outside the CDR3, taken from reference TRBV2 and TRBJ2-7): EPEVTQTPSHQVTQMGQEVILRCVPISNHLYFYWYRQILGQKVEFLVSFYNNEISEKSEIFDDQFSVERPDGSNFTLKIRSTKLEDSAMYFCASSGMGYEQYFGPGTRLTVT.

The chain carries TRBV11-2 and TRBJ1-1, with D maybe TRBD1 (5 bases). V was cut by 5 bases and J by 6 bases, with 16 bases left in between. Germline V gene lookup returns CDR1 SGHAT and CDR2 FQNNGV. The CDR3 is made up of 14 amino acids. The DNA of the CDR3 is TGTGCCAGCAGCCCCTTGGGGGGGACGGCTGAAGCTTTCTTT. This sequence encodes CASSPLGGTAEAFF.

The chain joins TRBV6-6 to TRBJ2-1, with 10 bases matching TRBD1. Germline CDR1 reads MNHNY; CDR2 reads SVGAGI (reference sequence). The trim removed 5 bases at V and 8 bases at J, leaving 6 bases unmatched. This CDR3 is 14 amino acids long. CDR3 region: CASSQGQGNYEQFF. CDR3 in DNA: TGTGCCAGCAGTCAGGGACAGGGGAACTATGAGCAGTTCTTC.

This clone has just a few counts. The J gene is TRBJ2-3, the V gene TRBV28, with TRBD2 identical over 12 bases. Germline loops: CDR1 MDHEN, CDR2 SYDVKM. CDR3 size: 15 residues. The trim removed 6 bases at V and 4 bases at J, leaving 5 bases unmatched. The CDR3 region has the DNA TGTGCCAGCAGGTGGACTAGCGGGACTCCAGATACGCAGTATTTT. Protein: CASRWTSGTPDTQYF. Full variable domain (remainder filled in from reference TRBV28 and TRBJ2-3): DVKVTQSSRYLVKRTGEKVFLECVQDMDHENMFWYRQDPGLGLRLIYFSYDVKMKEKGDIPEGYSVSREKKERFSLILESASTNQTSMYLCASRWTSGTPDTQYFGPGTRLTVL.

This chain links TRBV7-2 with TRBJ2-1; D remains unclear. Trimming took off 5 bases at V and 7 bases at J, with 15 bases between the two ends. The CDR3 contains 14 residues. Germline V gene data show CDR1 as SGHTA and CDR2 as FQGNSA. CDR3 in DNA: TGTGCCAGCAGCCCACCGCCTGTGGGGAATGAGCAGTTCTTC. Residues: CASSPPPVGNEQFF.

This clone was counted between two and nine times. This chain uses TRBV9 with TRBJ2-3; D is unresolved. The germline V and J ends were trimmed by 0 bases and 0 bases, with 8 bases remaining between them. The CDR3 sequence is 15 residues long. Germline V gene sequence: CDR1 SGDLS, CDR2 YYNGEE. CDR3 amino acids: CASSVARQSTDTQYF. The DNA of the CDR3 is TGTGCCAGCAGCGTAGCACGGCAAAGCACAGATACGCAGTATTTT.

Concerning this clone: Other DNA variants within this sample encode the same CDR3. The gene calls are TRBV5-6 and TRBJ2-3; no definite D call. Trimming shortened V by 8 bases and J by 5 bases, and 9 bases separated the two germline ends. The CDR3 length is 11 residues. The germline V gene has CDR1 SGHDT and CDR2 YYEEEE. The CDR3 here is CASSQRDTQYF. The CDR3 DNA reads as TGTGCCAGTTCACAAAGAGATACGCAGTATTTT.

This chain connects TRBV6-5 to TRBJ2-7, with D tentatively TRBD2 (5 bases). The CDR3 length is 15 residues. V shed 3 bases and J shed 4 bases, with 16 bases lying between them. Germline loops: CDR1 MNHEY, CDR2 SVGAGI. The chain's CDR3 is CASSYSHNEGYEQYF. The CDR3 DNA reads TGTGCCAGCAGTTATTCCCACAACGAGGGATACGAGCAGTACTTC.

To note about this clone: A much larger clone sits a single nucleotide away, making a read error possible. This CDR3 is also generated by other DNA sequences in the sample. The rearrangement joins TRBV27 to TRBJ1-2; D not resolved. The CDR3 contains 11 residues. Germline CDR1 MNHEY, CDR2 SMNVEV (reference sequence). The V end was cut by 6 bases, the J end by 0 bases, with 2 bases between. This CDR3 is CASRSNYGYTF. CDR3 bases: TGTGCCAGCAGATCTAACTATGGCTACACCTTC.

This chain links TRBV19 with TRBJ1-2; 8 bases agree with TRBD1. The CDR3 loop spans 13 amino acids. Per the germline V gene, CDR1 is LNHDA and CDR2 is SQIVND (reference sequence). The junction had 8 bases not matched to a gene; V was cut back by 7 bases and J by 7 bases. The CDR3 region has the DNA TGTGCCAGTAACGGACAGGGAAGCCCTGGCTACACCTTC. This encodes CASNGQGSPGYTF.

The chain links TRBV18 to TRBJ1-2; D uncertain. CDR1 and CDR2 from the germline V gene are KGHSH and LQKENI. The ends were cut back, 2 bases at V and 2 bases at J, with 9 bases in the middle. This CDR3 region has 14 residues. The CDR3 coding sequence is TGTGCCAGCTCACCATCCTCAGTCAACTATGGCTACACCTTC. Protein product: CASSPSSVNYGYTF. Based on the CDR3 plus reference TRBV18 and TRBJ1-2, the full variable domain is NAGVMQNPRHLVRRRGQEARLRCSPMKGHSHVYWYRQLPEEGLKFMVYLQKENIIDESGMPKERFSAEFPKEGPSILRIQQVVRGDSAAYFCASSPSSVNYGYTFGSGTRLTVV.

This chain joins TRBV7-6 and TRBJ1-2, with a weak D call TRBD1 (6 bases). V gave up 1 base and J gave up 3 bases, with 9 bases separating them. CDR1 and CDR2 from the germline V gene are SGHVS and FNYEAQ. CDR3 length: 14 amino acids. DNA of the CDR3: TGTGCCAGCAGCTTAGGATCAGGGGACTATGGCTACACCTTC. Translated: CASSLGSGDYGYTF.

The rearrangement joins TRBV5-1 to TRBJ1-1; possible D gene TRBD1, 6 bases. The CDR3 is made up of 15 amino acids. V was shortened by 0 bases and J by 0 bases, with 9 bases between the two germline ends. Germline V gene lookup returns CDR1 SGHRS and CDR2 YFSETQ. The DNA of the CDR3 is TGCGCCAGCAGCTTGGTGGACAGTTTGAACACTGAAGCTTTCTTT. Translated, it gives CASSLVDSLNTEAFF.

The rearrangement uses TRBV9 and TRBJ2-1; TRBD2 matches 7 bases. The germline CDR1 and CDR2 sequences are SGDLS and YYNGEE. V lost 0 bases to trimming and J lost 7 bases; unmatched junction nucleotides: 7. CDR3 length: 15 amino acids. The CDR3 bases are TGTGCCAGCAGCGTAGATTTAGCGGGCCTAAATGAGCAGTTCTTC. It yields the protein CASSVDLAGLNEQFF.

V gene TRBV28 combines with J gene TRBJ1-3; maybe TRBD1 (6 bases). Germline CDR1 reads MDHEN; CDR2 reads SYDVKM. The CDR3 is 15 amino acids. V gave up 2 bases and J gave up 5 bases, with 13 bases separating them. CDR3 sequence: CASSLRDISRNTIYF. Written as DNA, the CDR3 is TGTGCCAGCAGTTTACGGGACATCTCGAGAAACACCATATATTTT.